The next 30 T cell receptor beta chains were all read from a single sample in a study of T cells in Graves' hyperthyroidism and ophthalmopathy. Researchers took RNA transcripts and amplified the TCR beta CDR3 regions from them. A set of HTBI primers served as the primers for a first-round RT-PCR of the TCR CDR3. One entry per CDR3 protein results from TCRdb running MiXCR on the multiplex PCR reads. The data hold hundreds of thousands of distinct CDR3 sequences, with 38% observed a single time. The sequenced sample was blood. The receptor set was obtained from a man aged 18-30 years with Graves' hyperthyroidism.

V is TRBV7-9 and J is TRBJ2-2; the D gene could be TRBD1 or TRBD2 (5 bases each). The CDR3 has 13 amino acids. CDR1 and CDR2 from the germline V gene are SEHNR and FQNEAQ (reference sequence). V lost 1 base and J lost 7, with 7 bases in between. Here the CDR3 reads CASSLGGVGELFF. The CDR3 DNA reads TGTGCCAGCAGCTTAGGAGGGGTCGGGGAGCTGTTTTTT.

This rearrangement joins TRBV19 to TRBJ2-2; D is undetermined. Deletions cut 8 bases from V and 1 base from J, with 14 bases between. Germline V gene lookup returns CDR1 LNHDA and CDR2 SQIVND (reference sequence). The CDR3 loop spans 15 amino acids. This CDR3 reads CASGMYTQNTGELFF. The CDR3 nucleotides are TGTGCCAGTGGCATGTACACACAGAACACCGGGGAGCTGTTTTTT.

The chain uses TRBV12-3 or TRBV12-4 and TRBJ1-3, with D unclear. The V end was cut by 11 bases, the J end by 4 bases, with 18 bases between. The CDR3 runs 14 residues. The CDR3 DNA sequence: TGTGCCTGGAGTGTTCCAATCAGGGGAAACACCATATATTTT. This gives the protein CAWSVPIRGNTIYF.

In nucleotides, the CDR3 is TGTGCCAGCAGCCACCGACTAGCGGGGGAGCAGTACTTC. Its protein product is CASSHRLAGEQYF. The genes are TRBV9 and TRBJ2-7, with TRBD2 identical over 11 bases. CDR3 length equals 13 residues. The ends lost 4 bases at V and 7 bases at J; junction bases unmatched: 4. CDR1 and CDR2 (germline): SGDLS, YYNGEE.

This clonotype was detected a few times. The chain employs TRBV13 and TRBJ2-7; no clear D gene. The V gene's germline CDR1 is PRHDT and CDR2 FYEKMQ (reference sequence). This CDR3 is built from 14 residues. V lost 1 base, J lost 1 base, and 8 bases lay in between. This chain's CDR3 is CASSLDQQSYEQYF. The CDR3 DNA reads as TGTGCCAGCAGCTTAGATCAGCAATCCTACGAGCAGTACTTC.

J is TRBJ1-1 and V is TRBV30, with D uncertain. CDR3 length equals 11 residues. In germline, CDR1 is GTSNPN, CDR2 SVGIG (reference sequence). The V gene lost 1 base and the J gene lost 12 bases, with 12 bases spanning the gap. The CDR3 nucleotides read TGTGCCTGGAGTGGCCTCTCCGGAACTTTCTTT. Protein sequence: CAWSGLSGTFF.

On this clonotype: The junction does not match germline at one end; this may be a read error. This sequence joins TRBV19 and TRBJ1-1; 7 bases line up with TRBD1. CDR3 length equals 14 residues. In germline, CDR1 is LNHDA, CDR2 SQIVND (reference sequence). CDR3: CAGSMWDRGTEAFF. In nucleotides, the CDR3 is TGTGCCGGTAGTATGTGGGACAGAGGCACTGAAGCTTTCTTT.

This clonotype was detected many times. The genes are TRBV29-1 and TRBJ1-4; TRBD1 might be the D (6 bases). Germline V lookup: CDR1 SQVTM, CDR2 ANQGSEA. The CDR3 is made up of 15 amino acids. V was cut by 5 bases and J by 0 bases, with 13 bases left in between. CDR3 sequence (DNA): TGCAGCGTTAATAGGGGGGGGTCAACTAATGAAAAACTGTTTTTT. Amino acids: CSVNRGGSTNEKLFF.

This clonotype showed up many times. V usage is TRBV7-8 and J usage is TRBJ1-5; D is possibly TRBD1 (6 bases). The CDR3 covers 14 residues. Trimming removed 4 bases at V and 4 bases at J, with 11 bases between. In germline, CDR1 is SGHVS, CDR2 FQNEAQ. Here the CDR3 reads CASSSYDRNQPQHF. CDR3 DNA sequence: TGTGCCAGCAGCTCCTACGACAGGAATCAGCCCCAGCATTTT.

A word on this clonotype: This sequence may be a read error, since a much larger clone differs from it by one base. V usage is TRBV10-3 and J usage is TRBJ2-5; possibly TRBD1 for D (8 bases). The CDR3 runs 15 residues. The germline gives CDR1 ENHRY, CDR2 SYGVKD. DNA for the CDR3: TGTGCCATCAGTCCCCGGACAGGGAGGGAAGAGGCCCAGTACTTC. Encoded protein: CAISPRTGREEAQYF.

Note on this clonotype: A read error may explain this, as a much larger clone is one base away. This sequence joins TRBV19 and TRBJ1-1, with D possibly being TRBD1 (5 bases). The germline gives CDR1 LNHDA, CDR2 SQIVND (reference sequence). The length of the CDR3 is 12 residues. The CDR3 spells CASSKGNTEALF. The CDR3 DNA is TGTGCCAGTAGTAAGGGGAACACTGAAGCTCTCTTT.

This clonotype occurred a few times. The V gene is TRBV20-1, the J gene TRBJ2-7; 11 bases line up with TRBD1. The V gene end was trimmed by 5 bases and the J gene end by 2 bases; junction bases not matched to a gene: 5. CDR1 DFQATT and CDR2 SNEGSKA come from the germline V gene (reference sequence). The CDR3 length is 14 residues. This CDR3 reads CSAEGQGATYEQYF. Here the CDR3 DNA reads TGCAGTGCTGAAGGACAGGGGGCGACCTACGAGCAGTACTTC.

CDR3 DNA sequence: TGTGCCAGCAGATCACAGGACTCCAACTCCTACGAGCAGTACTTC. Translation gives CASRSQDSNSYEQYF. V gene TRBV7-2 combines with J gene TRBJ2-7; D is perhaps TRBD1 or TRBD2 (5 bases each). V was pared by 6 bases and J by 0 bases, with 15 bases between. This CDR3 contains 15 residues. Germline CDR1 and CDR2: SGHTA and FQGNSA.

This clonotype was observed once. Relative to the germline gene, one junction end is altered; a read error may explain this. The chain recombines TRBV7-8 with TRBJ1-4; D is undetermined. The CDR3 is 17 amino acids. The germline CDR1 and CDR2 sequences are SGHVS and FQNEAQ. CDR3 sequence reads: CASSLVAARGSNEKLFF. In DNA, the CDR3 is TGCGCCAGCAGCCTGGTGGCAGCCCGAGGCTCTAATGAAAAACTGTTTTTT. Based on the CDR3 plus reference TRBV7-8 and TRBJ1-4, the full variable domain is GAGVSQSPRYKVAKRGQDVALRCDPISGHVSLFWYQQALGQGPEFLTYFQNEAQLDKSGLPSDRFFAERPEGSVSTLKIQRTQQEDSAVYLCASSLVAARGSNEKLFFGSGTQLSVL.

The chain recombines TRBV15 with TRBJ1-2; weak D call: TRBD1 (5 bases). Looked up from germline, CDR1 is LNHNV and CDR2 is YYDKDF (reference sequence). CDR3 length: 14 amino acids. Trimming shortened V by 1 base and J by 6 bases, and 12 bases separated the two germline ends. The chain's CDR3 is CATSRGGTEDGYTF. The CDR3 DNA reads TGTGCCACCAGCAGAGGAGGGACGGAGGATGGCTACACCTTC.

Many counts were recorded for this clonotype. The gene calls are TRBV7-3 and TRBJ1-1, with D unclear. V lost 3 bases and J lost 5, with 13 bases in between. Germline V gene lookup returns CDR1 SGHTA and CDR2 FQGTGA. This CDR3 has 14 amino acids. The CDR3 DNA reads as TGTGCCAGCAGCTTGGGCGTGGGTAGGACTGAAGCTTTCTTT. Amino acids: CASSLGVGRTEAFF.

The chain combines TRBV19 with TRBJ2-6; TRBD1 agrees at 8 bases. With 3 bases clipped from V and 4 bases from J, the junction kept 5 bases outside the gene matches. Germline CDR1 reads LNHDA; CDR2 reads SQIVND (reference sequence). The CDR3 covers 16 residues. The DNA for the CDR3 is TGTGCCAGTAGTATCCAGGGGGCGCACGGGGCCAACGTCCTGACTTTC. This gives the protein CASSIQGAHGANVLTF.

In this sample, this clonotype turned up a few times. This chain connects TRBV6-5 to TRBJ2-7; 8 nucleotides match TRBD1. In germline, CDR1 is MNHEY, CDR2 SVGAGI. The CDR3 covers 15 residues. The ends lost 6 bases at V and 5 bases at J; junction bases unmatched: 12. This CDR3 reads CASRRLTGERHEQYF. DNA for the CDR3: TGTGCCAGCAGACGCTTGACAGGGGAGAGGCACGAGCAGTACTTC.

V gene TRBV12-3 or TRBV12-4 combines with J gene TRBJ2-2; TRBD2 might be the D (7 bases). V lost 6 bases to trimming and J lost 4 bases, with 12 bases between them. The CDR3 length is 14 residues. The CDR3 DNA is TGTGCCAGCAGCGCCGGGGGGCCCACCGGGGAGCTGTTTTTT. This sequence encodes CASSAGGPTGELFF.

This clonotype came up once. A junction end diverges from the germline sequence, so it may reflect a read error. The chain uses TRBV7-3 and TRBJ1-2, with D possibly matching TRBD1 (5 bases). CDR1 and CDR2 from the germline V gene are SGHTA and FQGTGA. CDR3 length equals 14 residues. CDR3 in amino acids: CASSPGRGVFGYTF. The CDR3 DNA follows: TGCGCCAGCAGCCCGGGACGGGGGGTTTTTGGCTACACCTTC.

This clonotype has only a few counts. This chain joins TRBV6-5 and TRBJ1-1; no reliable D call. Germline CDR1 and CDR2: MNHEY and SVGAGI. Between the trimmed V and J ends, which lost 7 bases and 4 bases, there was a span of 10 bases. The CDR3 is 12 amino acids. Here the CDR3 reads CASISGFTEAFF. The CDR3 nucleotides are TGTGCCAGCATATCGGGGTTCACTGAAGCTTTCTTT.

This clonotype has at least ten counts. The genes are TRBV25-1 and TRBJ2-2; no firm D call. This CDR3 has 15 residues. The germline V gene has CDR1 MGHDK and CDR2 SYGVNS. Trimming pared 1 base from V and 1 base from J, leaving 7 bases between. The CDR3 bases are TGTGCCAGCAGTGAATCGCTCCAGAACACCGGGGAGCTGTTTTTT. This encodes CASSESLQNTGELFF.

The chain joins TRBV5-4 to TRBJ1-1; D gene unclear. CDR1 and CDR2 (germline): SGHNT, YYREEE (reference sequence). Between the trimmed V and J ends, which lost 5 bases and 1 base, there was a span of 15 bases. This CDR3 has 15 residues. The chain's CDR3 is CASRPPSGSNTEAFF. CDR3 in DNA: TGTGCCAGCAGGCCCCCCTCGGGGTCGAACACTGAAGCTTTCTTT.

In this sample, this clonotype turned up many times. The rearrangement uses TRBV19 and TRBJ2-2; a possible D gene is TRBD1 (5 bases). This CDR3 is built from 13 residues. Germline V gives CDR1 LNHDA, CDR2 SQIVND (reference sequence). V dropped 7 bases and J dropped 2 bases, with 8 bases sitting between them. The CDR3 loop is CASMGHNTGELFF. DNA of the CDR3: TGTGCCAGTATGGGGCACAACACCGGGGAGCTGTTTTTT.

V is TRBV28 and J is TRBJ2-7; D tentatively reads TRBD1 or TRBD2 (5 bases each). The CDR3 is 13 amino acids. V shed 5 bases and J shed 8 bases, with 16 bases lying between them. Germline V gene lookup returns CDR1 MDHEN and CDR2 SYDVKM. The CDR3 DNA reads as TGTGCCAGCAGTCCCCGGGACGGTTGGAAGCAGTACTTC. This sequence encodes CASSPRDGWKQYF. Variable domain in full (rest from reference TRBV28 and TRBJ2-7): DVKVTQSSRYLVKRTGEKVFLECVQDMDHENMFWYRQDPGLGLRLIYFSYDVKMKEKGDIPEGYSVSREKKERFSLILESASTNQTSMYLCASSPRDGWKQYFGPGTRLTVT.

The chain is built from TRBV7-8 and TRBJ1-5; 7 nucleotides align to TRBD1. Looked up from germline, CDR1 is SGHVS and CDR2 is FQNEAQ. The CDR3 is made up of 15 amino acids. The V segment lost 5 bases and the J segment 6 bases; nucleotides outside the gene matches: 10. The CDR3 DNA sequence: TGTGCCAGCAGCAGAACAGGGGAGAGGGCTCAGCCCCAGCATTTT. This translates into CASSRTGERAQPQHF.

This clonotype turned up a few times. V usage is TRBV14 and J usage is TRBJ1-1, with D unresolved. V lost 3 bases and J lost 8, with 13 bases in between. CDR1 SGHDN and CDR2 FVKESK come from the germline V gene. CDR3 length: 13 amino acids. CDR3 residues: CASSHRPLREAFF. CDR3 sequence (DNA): TGTGCCAGCAGCCACCGCCCGCTAAGGGAAGCTTTCTTT.

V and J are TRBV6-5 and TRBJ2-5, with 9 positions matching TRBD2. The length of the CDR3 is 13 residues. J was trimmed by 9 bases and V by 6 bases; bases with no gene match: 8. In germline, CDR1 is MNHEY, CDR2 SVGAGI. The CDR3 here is CASSGTSYEAQYF. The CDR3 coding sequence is TGTGCCAGCAGCGGGACTAGCTACGAGGCCCAGTACTTC.

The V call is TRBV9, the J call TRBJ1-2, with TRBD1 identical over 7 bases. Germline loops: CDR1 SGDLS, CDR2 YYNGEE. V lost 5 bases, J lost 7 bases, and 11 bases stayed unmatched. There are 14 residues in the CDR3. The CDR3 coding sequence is TGTGCCAGCAGGGGACAGACCGGACGGGGTGGCTACACCTTC. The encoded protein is CASRGQTGRGGYTF.

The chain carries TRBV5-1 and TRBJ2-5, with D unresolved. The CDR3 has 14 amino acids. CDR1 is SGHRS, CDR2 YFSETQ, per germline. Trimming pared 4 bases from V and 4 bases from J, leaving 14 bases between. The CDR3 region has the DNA TGCGCCAGCAGCACCGGGCCCCCGGGAGAGACCCAGTACTTC. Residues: CASSTGPPGETQYF.